This TCR beta chain derives from a study of blood T cell repertoires in COVID-19. Sequenced by immunoSEQ multiplex PCR; TCRdb stores in-frame clones only, minus some. Among about 34,000 clones, 80% were seen once, and the ten largest hold approximately 14%. Between the trimmed V and J ends, which lost 5 bases and 0 bases, there was a span of 11 bases. From germline, CDR1 is PRHDT and CDR2 FYEKMQ (reference sequence). The length of the CDR3 is 14 residues. This clone was found once. This sequence joins TRBV13 and TRBJ2-7; tentatively, D is TRBD1 (5 bases). This TCR was sampled from a woman in her seventies with acute or convalescent COVID-19. Source material: peripheral blood. CDR3 protein: CASSPWGVSYEQYF. CDR3 nucleotides: TGTGCCAGCAGCCCCTGGGGCGTCTCCTACGAGCAGTACTTC.